The 31 T cell receptor beta chains listed next were all sequenced from one sample in a study of PD-1 blockade in classical Hodgkin lymphoma. After autologous stem cell transplantation all patients relapsed, and prior brentuximab vedotin exposure differed between cohorts. Measured with immunoSEQ multiplex PCR; TCRdb has only the in-frame clones, and not every one. The sample holds around 66,000 clones, roughly nine tenths seen once. The sequencing here drew on peripheral blood mononuclear cells (PBMCs), taken at baseline. Source of these receptors: a human donor with classical Hodgkin lymphoma.

The chain has TRBV4-1 and TRBJ2-7; D not certain. V was shortened by 1 base and J by 5 bases, with 6 bases between the two germline ends. The CDR3 is made up of 12 amino acids. Germline-derived CDR1 and CDR2 are MGHRA and YSYEKL. CDR3 protein: CASSQVRDEQYF. In DNA form, the CDR3 reads TGCGCCAGCAGCCAAGTCCGGGACGAGCAGTACTTC.

V usage is TRBV11-2 and J usage is TRBJ2-3; TRBD2 aligns across 7 bases. CDR3 length equals 12 residues. The germline V gene encodes CDR1 SGHAT and CDR2 FQNNGV. V was pared by 6 bases and J by 11 bases, with 8 bases of the junction left unmatched. The CDR3 spells CASRGSGEEQYF. In DNA, the CDR3 is TGTGCCAGCAGAGGGAGCGGGGAAGAGCAGTATTTT. Full variable domain (outside the CDR3, taken from reference TRBV11-2 and TRBJ2-3): EAGVAQSPRYKIIEKRQSVAFWCNPISGHATLYWYQQILGQGPKLLIQFQNNGVVDDSQLPKDRFSAERLKGVDSTLKIQPAKLEDSAVYLCASRGSGEEQYFGPGTRLTVL.

CDR3 coding DNA: TGTGCCAGCAGTGTGGAGTACACTGAAGCTTTCTTT. It is translated as CASSVEYTEAFF. The V call is TRBV2, the J call TRBJ1-1; D remains ambiguous. The V gene lost 4 bases and the J gene lost 3 bases, with 6 bases spanning the gap. Per germline, CDR1 SNHLY and CDR2 FYNNEI. CDR3 length equals 12 residues.

This chain uses TRBV13 with TRBJ1-1, with D possibly matching TRBD1 (5 bases). The CDR3 has 19 residues. Per the germline V gene, CDR1 is PRHDT and CDR2 is FYEKMQ (reference sequence). Deletions cut 4 bases from V and 0 bases from J, with 24 bases between. The CDR3 nucleotides read TGTGCCAGCAGCTCTTCCCCCCGGGACCCCTCACATATGAACACTGAAGCTTTCTTT. Translated: CASSSSPRDPSHMNTEAFF.

The chain recombines TRBV10-1 with TRBJ2-7; 8 bases line up with TRBD2. V shed 4 bases, J shed 6 bases, and the junction held 8 bases outside the gene matches. CDR3 length: 14 amino acids. Germline V gene lookup returns CDR1 WNHNN and CDR2 SYGVQD (reference sequence). CDR3: CASSVTGTSGEQYF. The CDR3 DNA follows: TGCGCCAGCAGTGTAACCGGGACTAGTGGCGAGCAGTACTTC.

This clone is a singleton in its sample. The chain links TRBV19 to TRBJ2-6; D could derive from TRBD1 or TRBD2 (5 bases each). With 6 bases removed from V and 3 bases from J, the gap between germline ends came to 18 bases. Germline V CDR1 and CDR2: LNHDA, SQIVND (reference sequence). The CDR3 spans 17 residues. The CDR3 here is CASSGTAQNIGANVLTF. The CDR3 region has the DNA TGTGCCAGTAGCGGGACCGCCCAAAATATTGGGGCCAACGTCCTGACTTTC.

This clone occurred a few times. The chain combines TRBV30 with TRBJ1-1, with D perhaps TRBD1 (5 bases). CDR3 length equals 13 residues. Germline assignment: CDR1 GTSNPN and CDR2 SVGIG (reference sequence). V shed 4 bases and J shed 7 bases, with 16 bases lying between them. CDR3 protein: CAWTEGNTYEAFF. The CDR3 DNA is TGTGCCTGGACTGAGGGGAACACTTATGAAGCTTTCTTT.

V and J are TRBV30 and TRBJ1-2; a possible D gene is TRBD1 (5 bases). Germline assignment: CDR1 GTSNPN and CDR2 SVGIG (reference sequence). CDR3 length: 15 amino acids. Trimming cost V 6 bases and J 0 bases, with 17 bases left between them. The CDR3 DNA is TGTGCCTGCCCCTCCCGCGTGGGGGCTAACTATGGCTACACCTTC. Translation gives CACPSRVGANYGYTF.

The gene calls are TRBV4-1 and TRBJ2-2, with 16 bases aligning to TRBD2. The CDR3 consists of 21 residues. Trimming cost V 0 bases and J 1 base; bases outside gene matches: 8. CDR1 MGHRA and CDR2 YSYEKL come from the germline V gene. The DNA for the CDR3 is TGCGCCAGCAGCCAAGAGAGGGGACTAGCGGGGGGGCGTCTGAACACCGGGGAGCTGTTTTTT. It codes for CASSQERGLAGGRLNTGELFF.

The gene calls are TRBV27 and TRBJ2-1, with D maybe TRBD1 (6 bases). V lost 2 bases to trimming and J lost 4 bases, with 6 bases between them. The length of the CDR3 is 13 residues. The germline gives CDR1 MNHEY, CDR2 SMNVEV (reference sequence). The CDR3 bases are TGTGCCAGCAGTTTAGGACAGTACAATGAGCAGTTCTTC. Translating gives CASSLGQYNEQFF.

The rearrangement uses TRBV7-2 and TRBJ2-1; D gene uncertain. Trimming took off 7 bases at V and 4 bases at J, with 20 bases between the two ends. CDR3 length: 16 amino acids. The germline V gene encodes CDR1 SGHTA and CDR2 FQGNSA. In DNA form, the CDR3 reads TGTGCCAGCACCCCGTATGGCGGATCTCCGTACAATGAGCAGTTCTTC. It encodes CASTPYGGSPYNEQFF.

The gene calls are TRBV6-5 and TRBJ2-1; no reliable D call. Germline V gene lookup returns CDR1 MNHEY and CDR2 SVGAGI. Between the trimmed V and J ends, which lost 6 bases and 6 bases, there was a span of 9 bases. This CDR3 comprises 12 residues. CDR3 amino acids: CASRPEGNEQFF. CDR3 coding DNA: TGTGCCAGCAGACCGGAAGGCAATGAGCAGTTCTTC.

The V and J genes are TRBV5-1 and TRBJ2-2, with D hard to call. The germline gives CDR1 SGHRS, CDR2 YFSETQ. The V and J ends lost 4 bases and 5 bases respectively, with 12 bases between them. The CDR3 sequence is 14 residues long. The CDR3 spells CASSLEGRTGELFF. The CDR3 bases are TGCGCCAGCAGCCTAGAAGGGCGGACCGGGGAGCTGTTTTTT.

Only a few counts were recorded for this clone. V is TRBV30 and J is TRBJ1-1, with D tentatively TRBD1 (5 bases). CDR1 and CDR2 (germline): GTSNPN, SVGIG (reference sequence). There are 11 residues in the CDR3. Deletions cut 2 bases from V and 9 bases from J, with 10 bases between. CDR3 region: CAWSPGGKAFF. Written as DNA, the CDR3 is TGTGCCTGGAGTCCTGGGGGGAAAGCTTTCTTT.

J is TRBJ1-5 and V is TRBV19; D not resolved. From germline, CDR1 is LNHDA and CDR2 SQIVND (reference sequence). V was trimmed by 7 bases and J by 4 bases, leaving 14 bases between them. The CDR3 is 14 residues long. CDR3 bases: TGTGCCAGTAACGACGACACCTCAAATCAGCCCCAGCATTTT. Translated, it gives CASNDDTSNQPQHF.

The J gene is TRBJ2-5, the V gene TRBV4-1; D gene unclear. CDR1 is MGHRA and CDR2 is YSYEKL in the germline V gene. With 5 bases removed from V and 2 bases from J, the gap between germline ends came to 21 bases. There are 17 residues in the CDR3. The CDR3 nucleotides read TGCGCCAGCAGCTTCAATCCCGCACAACCAGGACAAGAGACCCAGTACTTC. Protein product: CASSFNPAQPGQETQYF.

The chain uses TRBV4-1 and TRBJ1-1, with a weak D call TRBD1 (6 bases). Per the germline V gene, CDR1 is MGHRA and CDR2 is YSYEKL. Trimming left V 1 base short and J 5 bases short, with 14 bases between. This CDR3 region has 15 residues. The CDR3 bases are TGCGCCAGCAGCCAAGCTGGGGGGCTCGGAACTGAAGCTTTCTTT. As protein: CASSQAGGLGTEAFF.

This chain's CDR3 is CASSPDMLADTQYF. CDR3 bases: TGTGCCAGCAGCCCGGACATGTTGGCAGATACGCAGTATTTT. V usage is TRBV5-6 and J usage is TRBJ2-3, with TRBD1 as a possible D gene (5 bases). Germline V gene sequence: CDR1 SGHDT, CDR2 YYEEEE. V gave up 4 bases and J gave up 4 bases, with 13 bases separating them. CDR3 length: 14 amino acids.

This chain links TRBV12-2 with TRBJ1-1. TRBV12-2 is termed a pseudogene. The CDR3 consists of 16 residues. The CDR3 protein is CASRPRLTGGNTEAFF. The CDR3, as DNA: TGTGCAAGTCGCCCCCGCTTGACGGGTGGGAACACTGAAGCTTTCTTT.

This sequence joins TRBV6-6 and TRBJ1-1; TRBD1 might be the D (6 bases). V dropped 5 bases and J dropped 12 bases, with 13 bases sitting between them. CDR3 length: 11 amino acids. The germline V gene has CDR1 MNHNY and CDR2 SVGAGI (reference sequence). This CDR3 reads CASSQGSSPFF. The CDR3 DNA is TGTGCCAGCAGTCAGGGGTCTTCCCCTTTCTTT.

V and J are TRBV4-1 and TRBJ2-5, with TRBD1 identical over 10 bases. Germline V gene lookup returns CDR1 MGHRA and CDR2 YSYEKL. This CDR3 has 17 amino acids. After removal of 1 base from V and 5 bases from J, the junction contained 10 bases not matched to a gene. CDR3 sequence (DNA): TGCGCCAGCAGCCAAGTTGAGGACAGGGGGTCCGGTGAGACCCAGTACTTC. Its protein product is CASSQVEDRGSGETQYF.

The chain links TRBV5-8 to TRBJ1-3; 7 nucleotides line up with TRBD1. The ends lost 4 bases at V and 0 bases at J; junction bases unmatched: 7. The CDR3 is 16 residues long. Germline-derived CDR1 and CDR2 are SGHTS and YDEGEE. This CDR3 is CASSPPRGNSGNTIYF. The DNA of the CDR3 is TGTGCCAGCAGCCCCCCCAGGGGGAACTCTGGAAACACCATATATTTT.

The rearrangement uses TRBV7-2 and TRBJ2-7, with TRBD1 identical over 9 bases. Germline V lookup: CDR1 SGHTA, CDR2 FQGNSA. The CDR3 covers 15 residues. V lost 0 bases, J lost 3 bases, and 3 bases stayed unmatched. DNA for the CDR3: TGTGCCAGCAGCTTAGCTGGGGACAGGGACTACGAGCAGTACTTC. Translated: CASSLAGDRDYEQYF.

The chain recombines TRBV6-1 with TRBJ2-3; tentative D call: TRBD1 (6 bases). The V gene's germline CDR1 is MNHNS and CDR2 SASEGT. Trimming stripped 0 bases from V and 2 bases from J, with 9 bases between. CDR3 length equals 15 residues. CDR3 DNA: TGTGCCAGCAGTGAAGCAACAGGGACCACAGATACGCAGTATTTT. Translation gives CASSEATGTTDTQYF.

This clone showed up just a few times. This chain joins TRBV7-8 and TRBJ2-1; 9 bases are a match to TRBD2. The CDR3 covers 20 residues. CDR1 is SGHVS, CDR2 FQNEAQ, per germline. Trimming at V came to 2 bases and at J to 0 bases, leaving 14 bases not matched to a gene. The CDR3 DNA reads TGTGCCAGCAGCTTATTAGGAGCTACTAGCGGGCCAAGCTCCTACAATGAGCAGTTCTTC. Its protein is CASSLLGATSGPSSYNEQFF.

The chain carries TRBV11-2 and TRBJ1-6; D is undetermined. Trimming took off 2 bases at V and 6 bases at J, with 5 bases between the two ends. CDR1 and CDR2 from the germline V gene are SGHAT and FQNNGV. The CDR3 has 13 amino acids. CDR3 protein: CASSLWGNSPLHF. The CDR3 bases are TGTGCCAGCAGCTTATGGGGTAATTCACCCCTCCACTTT.

The CDR3 sequence is CASSLDGQGINYGYTF. The DNA of the CDR3 is TGCGCCAGCAGCTTGGACGGACAGGGGATTAACTATGGCTACACCTTC. The genes are TRBV5-1 and TRBJ1-2, with 9 bases matching TRBD1. The CDR3 sequence is 16 residues long. The junction had 4 bases not matched to a gene; V was cut back by 0 bases and J by 1 base. Germline CDR1 and CDR2: SGHRS and YFSETQ. Full variable domain (remainder filled in from reference TRBV5-1 and TRBJ1-2): KAGVTQTPRYLIKTRGQQVTLSCSPISGHRSVSWYQQTPGQGLQFLFEYFSETQRNKGNFPGRFSGRQFSNSRSEMNVSTLELGDSALYLCASSLDGQGINYGYTFGSGTRLTVV.

The table lists this clone with a few counts. The CDR3: CASSLKKVREGHGYTF. CDR3 coding DNA: TGTGCCAGCAGTCTTAAGAAGGTCAGGGAGGGACATGGCTACACCTTC. V usage is TRBV7-9 and J usage is TRBJ1-2; tentative D call: TRBD1 (5 bases). The CDR3 extends over 16 amino acids. V was shortened by 6 bases and J by 6 bases, with 23 bases between the two germline ends. CDR1 and CDR2 from the germline V gene are SEHNR and FQNEAQ (reference sequence).

The chain is built from TRBV30 and TRBJ2-7; D gene ambiguous. There are 13 residues in the CDR3. Germline assignment: CDR1 GTSNPN and CDR2 SVGIG (reference sequence). V was pared by 4 bases and J by 7 bases, with 17 bases between. The CDR3 region is CAWNPLRSEEQYF. The CDR3, as DNA: TGTGCCTGGAACCCGTTAAGAAGTGAAGAGCAGTACTTC.

The chain links TRBV30 to TRBJ1-2; D gene uncertain. Trimming removed 2 bases from V and 6 bases from J, with 10 bases in between. The CDR3 is 12 amino acids. Germline CDR1 is GTSNPN and CDR2 is SVGIG (reference sequence). This CDR3 reads CAWSSRPHGYTF. CDR3 sequence (DNA): TGTGCCTGGAGTAGTAGGCCCCATGGCTACACCTTC. Drawing the rest from reference TRBV30 and TRBJ1-2, the complete variable domain is SQTIHQWPATLVQPVGSPLSLECTVEGTSNPNLYWYRQAAGRGLQLLFYSVGIGQISSEVPQNLSASRPQDRQFILSSKKLLLSDSGFYLCAWSSRPHGYTFGSGTRLTVV.

The rearrangement links TRBV30 to TRBJ1-1; 7 nucleotides align to TRBD1. With V trimmed by 0 bases and J by 5 bases, 18 bases remained unmatched. The germline CDR1 and CDR2 sequences are GTSNPN and SVGIG (reference sequence). The CDR3 loop spans 18 amino acids. As DNA, the CDR3 is TGTGCCTGGAGTGTTGCGTTACCCGGGACAGTGGAGGGAACTGAAGCTTTCTTT. Protein product: CAWSVALPGTVEGTEAFF. The whole variable domain, filled in from reference TRBV30 and TRBJ1-1, reads SQTIHQWPATLVQPVGSPLSLECTVEGTSNPNLYWYRQAAGRGLQLLFYSVGIGQISSEVPQNLSASRPQDRQFILSSKKLLLSDSGFYLCAWSVALPGTVEGTEAFFGQGTRLTVV.